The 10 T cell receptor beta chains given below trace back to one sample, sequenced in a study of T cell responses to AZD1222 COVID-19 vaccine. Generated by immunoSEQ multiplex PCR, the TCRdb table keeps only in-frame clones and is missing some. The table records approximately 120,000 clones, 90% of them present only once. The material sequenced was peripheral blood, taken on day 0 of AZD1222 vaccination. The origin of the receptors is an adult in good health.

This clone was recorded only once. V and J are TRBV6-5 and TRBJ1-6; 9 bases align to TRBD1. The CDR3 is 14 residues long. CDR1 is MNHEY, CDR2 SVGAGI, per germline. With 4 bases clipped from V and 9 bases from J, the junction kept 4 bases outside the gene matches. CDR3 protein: CASSWDRESSPLHF. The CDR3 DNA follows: TGTGCCAGCAGTTGGGACAGGGAAAGTTCACCCCTCCACTTT.

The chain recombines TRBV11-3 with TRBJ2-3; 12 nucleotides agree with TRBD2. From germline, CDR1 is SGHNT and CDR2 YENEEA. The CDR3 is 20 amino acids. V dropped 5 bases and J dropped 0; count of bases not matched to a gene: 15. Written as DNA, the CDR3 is TGTGCCAGCAGCGCTAACCAGGGAGGACTAGCGGGAACTAGCACAGATACGCAGTATTTT. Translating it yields CASSANQGGLAGTSTDTQYF. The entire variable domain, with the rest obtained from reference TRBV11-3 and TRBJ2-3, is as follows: EAGVVQSPRYKIIEKKQPVAFWCNPISGHNTLYWYLQNLGQGPELLIRYENEEAVDDSQLPKDRFSAERLKGVDSTLKIQPAELGDSAVYLCASSANQGGLAGTSTDTQYFGPGTRLTVL.

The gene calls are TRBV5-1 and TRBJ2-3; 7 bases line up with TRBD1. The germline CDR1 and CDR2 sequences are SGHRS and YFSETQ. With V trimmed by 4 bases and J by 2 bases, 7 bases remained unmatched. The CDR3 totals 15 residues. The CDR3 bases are TGCGCCAGCAGCCCCAACGGACAGGACACAGATACGCAGTATTTT. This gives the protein CASSPNGQDTDTQYF.

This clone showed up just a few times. CDR3 nucleotide sequence: TGTGCCAGCACCCCAGGGACAGGGGGGATCTATGGCTACACCTTC. Its translation: CASTPGTGGIYGYTF. The V and J genes are TRBV5-8 and TRBJ1-2; TRBD1 matches at 11 bases. J was trimmed by 4 bases and V by 6 bases; bases with no gene match: 8. The CDR3 length is 15 residues. Germline CDR1 SGHTS, CDR2 YDEGEE. The full variable domain, completed using reference TRBV5-8 and TRBJ1-2, is EAGVTQSPTHLIKTRGQQATLRCSPISGHTSVYWYQQALGLGLQFLLWYDEGEERNRGNFPPRFSGRQFPNYSSELNVNALELEDSALYLCASTPGTGGIYGYTFGSGTRLTVV.

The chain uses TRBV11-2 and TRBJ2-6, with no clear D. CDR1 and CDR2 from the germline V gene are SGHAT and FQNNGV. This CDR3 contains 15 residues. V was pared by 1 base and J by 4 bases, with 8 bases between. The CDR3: CASSLVLTGANVLTF. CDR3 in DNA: TGTGCCAGCAGCTTAGTCCTAACAGGGGCCAACGTCCTGACTTTC. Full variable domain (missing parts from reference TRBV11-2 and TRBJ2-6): EAGVAQSPRYKIIEKRQSVAFWCNPISGHATLYWYQQILGQGPKLLIQFQNNGVVDDSQLPKDRFSAERLKGVDSTLKIQPAKLEDSAVYLCASSLVLTGANVLTFGAGSRLTVL.

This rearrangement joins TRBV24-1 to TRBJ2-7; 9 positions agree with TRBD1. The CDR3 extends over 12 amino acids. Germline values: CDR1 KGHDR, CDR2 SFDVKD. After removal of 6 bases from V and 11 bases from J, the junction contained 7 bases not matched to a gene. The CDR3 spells CATSSRTGEKYF. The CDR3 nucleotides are TGTGCCACCAGTTCAAGGACAGGGGAGAAGTACTTC.

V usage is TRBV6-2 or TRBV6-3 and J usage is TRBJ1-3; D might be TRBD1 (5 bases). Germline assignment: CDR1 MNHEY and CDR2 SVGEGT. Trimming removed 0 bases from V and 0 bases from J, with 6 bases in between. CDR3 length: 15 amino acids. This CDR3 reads CASSYSGLSGNTIYF. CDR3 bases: TGTGCCAGCAGTTACTCGGGGCTCTCTGGAAACACCATATATTTT.

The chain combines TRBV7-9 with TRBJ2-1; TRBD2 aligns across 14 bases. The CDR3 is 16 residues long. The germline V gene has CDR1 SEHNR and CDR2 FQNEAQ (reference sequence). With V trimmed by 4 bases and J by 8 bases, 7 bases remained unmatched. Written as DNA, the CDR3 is TGTGCCAGCAGCTCCGCCGGGACTAGCGGGAGTCATGAGCAGTTCTTC. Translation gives CASSSAGTSGSHEQFF.

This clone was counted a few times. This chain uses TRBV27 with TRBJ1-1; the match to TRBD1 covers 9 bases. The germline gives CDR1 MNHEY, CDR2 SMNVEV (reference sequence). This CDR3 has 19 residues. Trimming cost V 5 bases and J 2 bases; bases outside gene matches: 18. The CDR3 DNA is TGTGCCAGCAGTCCAGGGGACAGGGTGCGTCGAATACTAAACACTGAAGCTTTCTTT. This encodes CASSPGDRVRRILNTEAFF.

The CDR3 loop is CASNSGRLNEQFF. Written as DNA, the CDR3 is TGTGCCAGTAATAGCGGGAGGCTGAATGAGCAGTTCTTC. The genes are TRBV19 and TRBJ2-1, with 10 bases matching TRBD2. CDR1 is LNHDA, CDR2 SQIVND, per germline (reference sequence). The V segment lost 7 bases and the J segment 7 bases; nucleotides outside the gene matches: 4. This CDR3 spans 13 amino acids.